At least ten counts were recorded for the clone carrying this TCR beta chain. Its matching antigen is unknown. The source of the sample is a study of early T cells in non-severe SARS-CoV-2 infection. Across the whole study: Sequenced bulk RNA came from whole blood that was unsorted, and chains were unpaired. General study points: In VDJdb matching, anti-spike CD8 responses were favored while private and CD4 specificities went missing.

As part of library construction, unique molecular identifiers were attached to individual cDNA molecules. One entry per CDR3 protein results from TCRdb running MiXCR on the 5' RACE reads. The sample yields 70,000 to 95,000 distinct CDR3 sequences, 13% to 15% seen once. The CDR3 has 13 residues. The germline CDR1 and CDR2 sequences are SGHVS and FNYEAQ. Trimming cost V 0 bases and J 5 bases, with 7 bases left between them. This rearrangement joins TRBV7-6 to TRBJ1-2; unclear D gene. Sequenced material: whole blood. The TCR comes from an adult who was a healthcare worker with PCR-confirmed SARS-CoV-2 infection or an uninfected control (not recorded which). The chain's CDR3 is CASSLASGYGYTF. CDR3 nucleotides: TGTGCCAGCAGCTTAGCGTCGGGTTATGGCTACACCTTC.